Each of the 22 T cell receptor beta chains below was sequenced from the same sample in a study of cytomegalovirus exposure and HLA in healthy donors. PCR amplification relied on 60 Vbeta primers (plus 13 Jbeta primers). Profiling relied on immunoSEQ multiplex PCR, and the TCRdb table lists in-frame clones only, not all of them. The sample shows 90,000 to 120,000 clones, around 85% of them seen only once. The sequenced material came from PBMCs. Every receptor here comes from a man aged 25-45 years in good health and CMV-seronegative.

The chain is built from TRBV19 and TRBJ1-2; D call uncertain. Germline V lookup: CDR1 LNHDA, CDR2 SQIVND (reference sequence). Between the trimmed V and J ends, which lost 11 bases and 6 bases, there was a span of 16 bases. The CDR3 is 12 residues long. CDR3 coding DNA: TGTGCCTCGGAGGGTCTAAAGGATGGCTACACCTTC. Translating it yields CASEGLKDGYTF. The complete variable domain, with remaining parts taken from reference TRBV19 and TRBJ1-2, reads DGGITQSPKYLFRKEGQNVTLSCEQNLNHDAMYWYRQDPGQGLRLIYYSQIVNDFQKGDIAEGYSVSREKKESFPLTVTSAQKNPTAFYLCASEGLKDGYTFGSGTRLTVV.

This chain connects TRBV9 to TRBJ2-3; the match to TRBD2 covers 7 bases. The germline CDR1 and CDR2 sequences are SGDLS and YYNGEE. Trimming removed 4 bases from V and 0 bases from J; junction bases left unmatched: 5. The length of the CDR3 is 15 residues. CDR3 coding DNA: TGTGCCAGCAGCAAAAGCGGGGTTAGCACAGATACGCAGTATTTT. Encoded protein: CASSKSGVSTDTQYF.

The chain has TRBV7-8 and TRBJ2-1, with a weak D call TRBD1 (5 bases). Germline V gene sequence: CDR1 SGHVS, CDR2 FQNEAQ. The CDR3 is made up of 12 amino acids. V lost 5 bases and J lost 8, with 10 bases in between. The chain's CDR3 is CASSNPGYEQFF. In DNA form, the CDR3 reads TGTGCCAGCAGCAACCCAGGGTATGAGCAGTTCTTC.

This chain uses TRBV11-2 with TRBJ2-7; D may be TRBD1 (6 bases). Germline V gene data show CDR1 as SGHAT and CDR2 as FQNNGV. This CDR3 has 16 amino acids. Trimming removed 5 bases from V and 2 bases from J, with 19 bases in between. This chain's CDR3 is CASSPIRGRGPYEQYF. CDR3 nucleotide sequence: TGTGCCAGCAGCCCGATCAGGGGAAGGGGTCCCTACGAGCAGTACTTC.

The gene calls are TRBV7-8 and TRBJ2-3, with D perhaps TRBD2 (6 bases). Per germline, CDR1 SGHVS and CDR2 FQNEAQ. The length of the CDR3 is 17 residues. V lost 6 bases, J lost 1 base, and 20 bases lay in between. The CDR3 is CASSWGSGAEGTDTQYF. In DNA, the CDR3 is TGTGCCAGCAGTTGGGGGTCGGGAGCGGAGGGCACAGATACGCAGTATTTT.

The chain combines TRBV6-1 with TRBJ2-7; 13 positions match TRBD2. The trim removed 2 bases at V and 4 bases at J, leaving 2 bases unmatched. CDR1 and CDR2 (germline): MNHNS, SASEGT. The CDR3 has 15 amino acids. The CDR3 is CASSEMTSGGYEQYF. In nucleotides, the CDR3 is TGTGCCAGCAGTGAAATGACTAGCGGGGGGTACGAGCAGTACTTC.

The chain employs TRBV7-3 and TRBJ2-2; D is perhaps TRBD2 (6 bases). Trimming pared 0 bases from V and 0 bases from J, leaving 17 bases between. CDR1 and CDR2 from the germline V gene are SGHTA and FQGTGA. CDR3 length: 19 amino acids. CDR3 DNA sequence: TGTGCCAGCAGCTTAACCCACTTGGGGCGGGAAGCGAACACCGGGGAGCTGTTTTTT. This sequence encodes CASSLTHLGREANTGELFF. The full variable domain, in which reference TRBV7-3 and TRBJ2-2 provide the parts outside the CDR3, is GAGVSQTPSNKVTEKGKYVELRCDPISGHTALYWYRQSLGQGPEFLIYFQGTGAADDSGLPNDRFFAVRPEGSVSTLKIQRTERGDSAVYLCASSLTHLGREANTGELFFGEGSRLTVL.

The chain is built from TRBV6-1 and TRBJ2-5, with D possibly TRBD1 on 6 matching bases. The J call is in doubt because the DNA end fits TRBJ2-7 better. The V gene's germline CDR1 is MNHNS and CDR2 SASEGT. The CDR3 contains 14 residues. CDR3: CASSQGPASYEQYF. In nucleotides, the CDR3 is TGTGCCAGCAGTCAGGGGCCGGCATCCTACGAGCAGTACTTC.

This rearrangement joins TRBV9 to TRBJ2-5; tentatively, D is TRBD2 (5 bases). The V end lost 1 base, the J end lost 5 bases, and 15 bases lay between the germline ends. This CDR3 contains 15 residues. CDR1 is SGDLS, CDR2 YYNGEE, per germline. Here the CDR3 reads CASSVSPDSRETQYF. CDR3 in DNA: TGTGCCAGCAGCGTATCTCCGGACTCGAGGGAGACCCAGTACTTC.

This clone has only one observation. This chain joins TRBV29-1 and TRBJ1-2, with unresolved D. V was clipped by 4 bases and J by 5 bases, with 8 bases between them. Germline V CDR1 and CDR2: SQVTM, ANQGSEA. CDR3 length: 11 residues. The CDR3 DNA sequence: TGCAGCGTTGGGGCTGTATATGGCTACACCTTC. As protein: CSVGAVYGYTF.

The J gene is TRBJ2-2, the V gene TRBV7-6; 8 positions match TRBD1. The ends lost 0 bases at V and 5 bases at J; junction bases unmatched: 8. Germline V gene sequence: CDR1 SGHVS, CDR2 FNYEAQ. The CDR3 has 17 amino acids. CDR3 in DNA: TGTGCCAGCAGCTTAGCCCGTGACAGGGGCTTTACCGGGGAGCTGTTTTTT. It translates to CASSLARDRGFTGELFF.

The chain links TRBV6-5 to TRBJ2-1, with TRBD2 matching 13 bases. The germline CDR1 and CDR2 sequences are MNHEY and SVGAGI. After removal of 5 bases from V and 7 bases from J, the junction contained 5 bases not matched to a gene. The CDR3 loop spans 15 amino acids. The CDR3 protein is CASSRTSGGVNEQFF. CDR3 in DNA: TGTGCCAGCAGTCGGACTAGCGGGGGTGTGAATGAGCAGTTCTTC.

The CDR3: CASSPSGTPYEQYF. CDR3 in DNA: TGTGCCAGCAGCCCTAGCGGAACCCCCTACGAGCAGTACTTC. This chain connects TRBV7-9 to TRBJ2-7; 7 nucleotides agree with TRBD2. The germline gives CDR1 SEHNR, CDR2 FQNEAQ (reference sequence). CDR3 length equals 14 residues. The V segment lost 5 bases and the J segment 2 bases; nucleotides outside the gene matches: 6.

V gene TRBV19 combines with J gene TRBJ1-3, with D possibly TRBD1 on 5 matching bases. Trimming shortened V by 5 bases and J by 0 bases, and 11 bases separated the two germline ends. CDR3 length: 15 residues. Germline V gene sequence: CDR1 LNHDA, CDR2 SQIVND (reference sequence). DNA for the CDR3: TGTGCCAGTAGTGGGGGACTGATCTCTGGAAACACCATATATTTT. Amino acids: CASSGGLISGNTIYF.

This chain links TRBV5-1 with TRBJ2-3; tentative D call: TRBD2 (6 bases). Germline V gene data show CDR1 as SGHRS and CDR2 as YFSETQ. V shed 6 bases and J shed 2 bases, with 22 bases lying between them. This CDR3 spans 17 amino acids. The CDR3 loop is CASTPHFGTRVTDTQYF. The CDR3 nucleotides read TGCGCCAGCACGCCCCATTTTGGGACTCGCGTCACAGATACGCAGTATTTT.

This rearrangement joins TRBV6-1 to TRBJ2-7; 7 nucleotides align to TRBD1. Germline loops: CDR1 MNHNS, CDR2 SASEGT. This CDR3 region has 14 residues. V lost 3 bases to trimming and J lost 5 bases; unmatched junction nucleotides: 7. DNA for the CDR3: TGTGCCAGCAGTGAGCACAGGGGTGTCAACGAGCAGTACTTC. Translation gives CASSEHRGVNEQYF.

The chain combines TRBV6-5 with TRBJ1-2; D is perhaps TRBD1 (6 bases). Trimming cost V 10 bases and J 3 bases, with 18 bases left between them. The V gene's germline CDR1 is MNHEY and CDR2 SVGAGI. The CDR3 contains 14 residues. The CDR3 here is CATQLGGRDYGYTF. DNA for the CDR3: TGTGCCACCCAGTTAGGGGGAAGGGACTATGGCTACACCTTC.

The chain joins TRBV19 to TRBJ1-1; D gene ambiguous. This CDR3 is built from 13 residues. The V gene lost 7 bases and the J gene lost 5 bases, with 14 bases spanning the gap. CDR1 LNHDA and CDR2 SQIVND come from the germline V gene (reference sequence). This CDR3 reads CASIKVPGTEAFF. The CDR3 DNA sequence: TGTGCCAGTATCAAGGTTCCGGGAACTGAAGCTTTCTTT.

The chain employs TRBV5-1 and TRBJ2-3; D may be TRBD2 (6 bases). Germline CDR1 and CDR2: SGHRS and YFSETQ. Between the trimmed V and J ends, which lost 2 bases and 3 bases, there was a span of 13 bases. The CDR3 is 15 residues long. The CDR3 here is CASSFQASDTDTQYF. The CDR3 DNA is TGCGCCAGCAGCTTCCAGGCTAGCGATACAGATACGCAGTATTTT.

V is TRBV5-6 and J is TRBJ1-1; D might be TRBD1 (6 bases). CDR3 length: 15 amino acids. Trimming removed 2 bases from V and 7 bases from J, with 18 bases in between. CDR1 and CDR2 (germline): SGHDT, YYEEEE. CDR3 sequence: CASSFGGGGLGEAFF. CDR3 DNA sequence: TGTGCCAGCAGCTTTGGAGGGGGGGGGCTTGGTGAAGCTTTCTTT.

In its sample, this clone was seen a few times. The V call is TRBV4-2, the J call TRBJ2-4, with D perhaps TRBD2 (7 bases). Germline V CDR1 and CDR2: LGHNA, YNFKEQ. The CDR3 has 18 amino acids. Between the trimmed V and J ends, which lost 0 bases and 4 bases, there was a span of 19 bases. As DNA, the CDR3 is TGTGCCAGCAGCCAAGATAAAGGTTCCGGGGGGCATAAAAACATTCAGTACTTC. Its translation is CASSQDKGSGGHKNIQYF.

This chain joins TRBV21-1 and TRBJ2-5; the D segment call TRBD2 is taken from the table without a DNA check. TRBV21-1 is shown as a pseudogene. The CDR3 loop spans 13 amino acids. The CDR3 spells CASSLPGQETQYF. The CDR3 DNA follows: TGTGCCAGCAGTTTACCGGGGCAAGAGACCCAGTACTTC.